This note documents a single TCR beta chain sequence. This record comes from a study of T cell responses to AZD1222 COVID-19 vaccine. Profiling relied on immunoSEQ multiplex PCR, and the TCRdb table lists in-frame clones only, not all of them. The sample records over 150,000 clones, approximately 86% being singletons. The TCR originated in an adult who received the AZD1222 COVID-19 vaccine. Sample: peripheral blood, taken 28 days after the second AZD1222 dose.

The CDR3 DNA reads as TGTGCCAGCTCACCCCAACTCCGACAGGCGGCTTATGAGACCCAGTACTTC. Protein sequence: CASSPQLRQAAYETQYF. V usage is TRBV18 and J usage is TRBJ2-5; D perhaps matches TRBD1 (6 bases). This CDR3 is 17 amino acids long. In germline, CDR1 is KGHSH, CDR2 LQKENI. The germline V and J ends were trimmed by 3 bases and 5 bases, with 22 bases remaining between them.